A selection of T cell receptor beta chains follows, all from one sample in a study of blood T cells in healthy people across ages. Each CDR3 protein is one row after TCRdb ran MiXCR on the 5' RACE reads. The sample yields over 600,000 distinct CDR3 sequences, approximately 53% seen once. Sequenced material: blood. Receptor source: a man aged 35 to 55 in good health. CDR3s include the opening cysteine and the closing phenylalanine or tryptophan. D genes are given only for firm matches. Clone size is not always given. Where it is, it says once, few, many or a class for expanded clones.

size	V	J	D	DNA	CDR3
-	TRBV12-3/TRBV12-4	TRBJ2-1	TRBD2	TGTGCCAGCAGCCCAGCGGGGGGCCCCCCTCATGAGCAGTTCTTC	CASSPAGGPPHEQFF
-	TRBV6-2/TRBV6-3	TRBJ2-7	TRBD1	TGTGCCAGCAGTTACTGGTGGGACAGGGGCTCCTACGAGCAGTACTTC	CASSYWWDRGSYEQYF
-	TRBV4-1	TRBJ2-3	-	TGCGCCAGCAGCCAAGATCGGAACCCTAGCACAGATACGCAGTATTTT	CASSQDRNPSTDTQYF
-	TRBV4-3	TRBJ2-1	TRBD2	TGCGCCAGCAGCCAACATATCTCCTCGGGACTATCCCCCAATGAGCAGTTCTTC	CASSQHISSGLSPNEQFF
-	TRBV7-2	TRBJ1-5	-	TGTGCCAGCAGCTCCCACCACGGCGTGAGCAATCAGCCCCAGCATTTT	CASSSHHGVSNQPQHF
many	TRBV12-3/TRBV12-4	TRBJ2-5	-	TGTGCCAGCAACCCGGGACACCAAGAAGAGACCCAGTACTTC	CASNPGHQEETQYF
-	TRBV3-1	TRBJ2-6	TRBD1	TGTGCCAGCACCCGGGACAGGAGCTCTGGGGCCAACGTCCTGACTTTC	CASTRDRSSGANVLTF
few	TRBV28	TRBJ1-2	-	TGTGCCACCAATCCCGGGACTAAGGGCTACACCTTC	CATNPGTKGYTF
-	TRBV5-6	TRBJ2-1	-	TGTGCCAGCAGCTCTCTTCGCAACTCCTACAATGAGCAGTTCTTC	CASSSLRNSYNEQFF
-	TRBV15	TRBJ2-1	TRBD2	TGTGCCACCAGCAGAGATAGGGCGGGGGGGTTAGTGGTAGGCGATGAGCAGTTCTTC	CATSRDRAGGLVVGDEQFF
few	TRBV6-2/TRBV6-3	TRBJ2-1	-	TGTGCCGAGGGCGGGAAATACAATGAGCAGTTCTTC	CAEGGKYNEQFF
few	TRBV7-8	TRBJ2-5	-	TGTGCCAGCAGCGACCTAGCGACCCAGTACTTC	CASSDLATQYF
-	TRBV2	TRBJ2-7	-	TGTGCCAGCAGTGTCGTGCCCGTATTGGGCCACGAGCAGTACTTC	CASSVVPVLGHEQYF
-	TRBV7-8	TRBJ1-2	TRBD1	TGTGCCAGCAGCTTCTTCCGGGACAGGGACCTATATGGCTACACCTTC	CASSFFRDRDLYGYTF
-	TRBV6-5	TRBJ2-2	TRBD2	TGTGCCAGCAGCTTAGCGGGGGGGCGAAACACCGGGGAGCTGTTTTTT	CASSLAGGRNTGELFF
-	TRBV10-3	TRBJ1-1	-	TGTGCCATCAGTCGGGGGCAGAACACTGAAGCTTTCTTT	CAISRGQNTEAFF
-	TRBV28	TRBJ2-7	-	TGTGCCAGCAAACACTCCGGGAAGTTGGTTGACGAGCAGTACTTC	CASKHSGKLVDEQYF
-	TRBV29-1	TRBJ2-1	TRBD2	TGCAGCGTTATAGCGGGAGCGAATGAGCAGTTCTTC	CSVIAGANEQFF
-	TRBV20-1	TRBJ2-7	-	TGCAGTGCTAGGTCAAAAGTACAGGGTTGGCCCTACGAGCAGTACTTC	CSARSKVQGWPYEQYF
few	TRBV29-1	TRBJ1-2	TRBD1	TGCAGCGTGGGACAGGAAGATAACTATGGCTACACCTTC	CSVGQEDNYGYTF
-	TRBV4-3	TRBJ2-1	-	TGCGCCAGCAGCCAAGAAGTTATTAGCCGGGGTGAGCAGTTCTTC	CASSQEVISRGEQFF
few	TRBV14	TRBJ2-7	-	TGTGCCAGCAGCCAAGGAGACCCCCCGGGCCACGAGCAGTACTTC	CASSQGDPPGHEQYF
-	TRBV6-5	TRBJ2-7	-	TGTGCCAGCAGTAGGTTCGGCGGAACCTACGAGCAGTACTTC	CASSRFGGTYEQYF
-	TRBV7-8	TRBJ2-2	TRBD2	TGTGCCAGCAGCTTAAGTGAGTGGAGCGGGAGCGTCGGGGAGCTGTTTTTT	CASSLSEWSGSVGELFF
few	TRBV18	TRBJ1-1	-	TGTGCCAGCTCACCGAGGGTGGTAGAGAACACTGAAGCTTTCTTT	CASSPRVVENTEAFF
few	TRBV20-1	TRBJ1-2	-	TGCAGTGCTAGAGATGGGGCAGGTCGCTATGGCTACACCTTC	CSARDGAGRYGYTF
many	TRBV7-9	TRBJ1-5	-	TGTGCCAGCAGCTTAGCCCAAAATCAGCCCCAGCATTTT	CASSLAQNQPQHF
-	TRBV5-5	TRBJ1-5	TRBD1	TGTGCCAGCAGCTTGGGGACAGGTGAGCAGCCCCAGCATTTT	CASSLGTGEQPQHF
-	TRBV9	TRBJ2-5	TRBD2	TGTGCCAGCAGCGTAGCTTCTAGCGGGGGAAAAGAGACCCAGTACTTC	CASSVASSGGKETQYF
few	TRBV7-9	TRBJ2-7	TRBD1	TGTGCCAGCAGCTACAGGACAGGGTCCCGCTACGAGCAGTACTTC	CASSYRTGSRYEQYF
-	TRBV29-1	TRBJ1-1	-	TGCAGCGTTGCTGCAGCGAACACTGAAGCTTTCTTT	CSVAAANTEAFF
-	TRBV7-2	TRBJ1-3	TRBD1	TGTGCCAGCAGCCAGGGACAGCCTACCTCTGGAAACACCATATATTTT	CASSQGQPTSGNTIYF
-	TRBV29-1	TRBJ2-5	-	TGCAGCGCCGCGGACCACCAAGAGACCCAGTACTTC	CSAADHQETQYF
once	TRBV7-9	TRBJ2-1	TRBD2	TGTGCCAGCATGATACTAGCGGGAGGGTACAATGAGCAGTTCTTC	CASMILAGGYNEQFF
few	TRBV28	TRBJ2-4	-	TGTGCCAGCAGCCCACTCGAGAGAAAAAACATTCAGTACTTC	CASSPLERKNIQYF
-	TRBV12-3/TRBV12-4	TRBJ1-4	-	TGTGCCAGCAGTTTTGGGGTGGAAAAACTGTTTTTT	CASSFGVEKLFF
-	TRBV7-2	TRBJ1-2	-	TGTGCCAGCAGCTCCCGGGGTGGCTACACCTTC	CASSSRGGYTF
-	TRBV7-2	TRBJ1-1	TRBD1	TGTGCCAGCAGCTTAGTGACAGGGACCCCTGAAGCTTTCTTT	CASSLVTGTPEAFF
-	TRBV5-1	TRBJ1-4	-	TGCGCCAGCAGCCATCCCGGTGAGAATGAAAAACTGTTTTTT	CASSHPGENEKLFF
-	TRBV4-3	TRBJ2-6	-	TGCGCCAGCAGCCCAGGAGGCAGCGTGAGCTCTGGGGCCAACGTCCTGACTTTC	CASSPGGSVSSGANVLTF
-	TRBV10-3	TRBJ2-1	TRBD1	TGTGCCATCTGGTCGGGACAGGGGGCGAGGGGCTACAATGAGCAGTTCTTC	CAIWSGQGARGYNEQFF
-	TRBV28	TRBJ2-6	-	TGTGCCAGCAGTTTATTATCAGGGGGGTCCGGGGCCAACGTCCTGACTTTC	CASSLLSGGSGANVLTF
-	TRBV15	TRBJ1-5	TRBD1	TGTGCCACCAGCAGAGACCCGGACAGGGTGGATCAGCCCCAGCATTTT	CATSRDPDRVDQPQHF
-	TRBV5-1	TRBJ2-5	-	TGCGCCAGCAGCTTGGCCCAGGGGCTCAGGCACAATGAGCAGTACTTC	CASSLAQGLRHNEQYF
-	TRBV12-3/TRBV12-4	TRBJ2-7	TRBD2	TGTGCCGGCAAACCCGGGACTAGCGCTCGCGAGCAGTACTTC	CAGKPGTSAREQYF
-	TRBV19	TRBJ2-6	-	TGTGCCAGTAGTATAGGGCAGGGCTCTGGGGCCAACGTCCTGACTTTC	CASSIGQGSGANVLTF
few	TRBV29-1	TRBJ2-7	TRBD2	TGCAGCGCACAGGGGGGAACGAAACTAGCGGGAGTTAATTCCTACGAGCAGTACTTC	CSAQGGTKLAGVNSYEQYF
few	TRBV6-4	TRBJ2-3	TRBD2	TGTGCCAGCAGTGACGGTAGCGGGAGCACAGATACGCAGTATTTT	CASSDGSGSTDTQYF
-	TRBV7-9	TRBJ2-4	TRBD1	TGTGCCAGCAGAGCCGGACAGGGACAACCGAAAAACAGTCAGTACTTC	CASRAGQGQPKNSQYF
-	TRBV5-4	TRBJ1-1	TRBD1	TGTGCCAGCAGCTTGGACGGGACAGGGGGCGTTAGGAACACTGAAGCTTTCTTT	CASSLDGTGGVRNTEAFF
-	TRBV5-1	TRBJ2-7	TRBD1	TGCGCCAGCAGGCCTGAGGGGACAGGAAACTACGAGCAGTACTTC	CASRPEGTGNYEQYF
-	TRBV4-3	TRBJ2-7	-	TGCGCCAGCAGCCCAGCCAGGGGTCTCGAGCAGTACTTC	CASSPARGLEQYF
-	TRBV27	TRBJ1-1	TRBD1	TGTGCCAGCAGGGAAACAGGGGGCACTGAAGCTTTCTTT	CASRETGGTEAFF
few	TRBV11-2	TRBJ1-6	-	TGTGCCAGCAGCGGAGCAGTACTGGGATATAATTCACCCCTCCACTTT	CASSGAVLGYNSPLHF
-	TRBV20-1	TRBJ1-1	TRBD1	TGCAGTGCTATGGGACAGACGAACACTGAAGCTTTCTTT	CSAMGQTNTEAFF
-	TRBV4-2	TRBJ2-5	TRBD2	TGTGCCAGCAGCCAAGAGGCTAGCGGGTTCCAAGAGACCCAGTACTTC	CASSQEASGFQETQYF
few	TRBV3-1	TRBJ2-7	-	TGTGCCAGCAGCCAAGATCCCCATCGAGGCCAGTACTTC	CASSQDPHRGQYF